These T cell receptor beta chains were read from a single sample in a study of T cell changes during pregnancy in multiple sclerosis. Produced via immunoSEQ multiplex PCR; TCRdb's table is partial and in-frame only. The sample holds 43,000 or so clones, about 90% seen once. Sequencing was performed on peripheral blood, taken in the first trimester of pregnancy. These receptors were obtained from a female donor with multiple sclerosis, enrolled in a pregnancy study. The CDR3 runs from the conserved cysteine through the conserved F or W. Each record gives: V gene, clone size, CDR3 length, D gene, J gene, CDR3 protein, CDR3 DNA. D genes are given only for firm matches. Clone size appears in some rows only: once, few, many, or a class for an expanded clone.

v_gene: TRBV27; abundance: .; len: 16; d_gene: TRBD2; j_gene: TRBJ2-3; CDR3aa: CASSRAGGPFPNTQYF; CDR3nt: TGTGCCAGCAGCCGAGCGGGGGGCCCATTCCCGAATACGCAGTATTTT
v_gene: TRBV5-1; abundance: .; len: 14; d_gene: .; j_gene: TRBJ2-2; CDR3aa: CASSLSGVNGELFF; CDR3nt: TGCGCCAGCAGCTTGTCAGGGGTGAACGGGGAGCTGTTTTTT
v_gene: TRBV7-2; abundance: .; len: 15; d_gene: .; j_gene: TRBJ2-5; CDR3aa: CASSFRLARAETQYF; CDR3nt: TGTGCCAGCAGCTTCCGACTCGCGAGGGCAGAGACCCAGTACTTC
v_gene: TRBV6-5; abundance: .; len: 15; d_gene: TRBD1; j_gene: TRBJ1-6; CDR3aa: CASRPGQGGSAPLHF; CDR3nt: TGTGCCAGCAGACCTGGACAGGGTGGTAGTGCACCCCTCCACTTT
v_gene: TRBV12-5; abundance: once; len: 14; d_gene: TRBD1; j_gene: TRBJ2-5; CDR3aa: CASGEGTGQETQYF; CDR3nt: TGTGCTAGTGGTGAGGGGACAGGCCAAGAGACCCAGTACTTC
v_gene: TRBV6-1; abundance: .; len: 12; d_gene: .; j_gene: TRBJ2-1; CDR3aa: CASRARGAGQFF; CDR3nt: TGTGCCAGCAGGGCCCGGGGGGCCGGGCAGTTCTTC
v_gene: TRBV5-1; abundance: .; len: 15; d_gene: .; j_gene: TRBJ1-1; CDR3aa: CASRVTGPMNTEAFF; CDR3nt: TGCGCCAGCAGGGTGACAGGACCTATGAACACTGAAGCTTTCTTT
v_gene: TRBV29-1; abundance: once; len: 11; d_gene: .; j_gene: TRBJ1-2; CDR3aa: CSVDREQGYTF; CDR3nt: TGCAGCGTTGACAGGGAACAAGGCTACACCTTC
v_gene: TRBV7-2; abundance: .; len: 13; d_gene: .; j_gene: TRBJ2-3; CDR3aa: CASSLGGRDTQYF; CDR3nt: TGTGCCAGCAGCTTAGGCGGCCGAGATACGCAGTATTTT
v_gene: TRBV10-3; abundance: .; len: 13; d_gene: .; j_gene: TRBJ1-2; CDR3aa: CAISESQVTGYTF; CDR3nt: TGTGCCATCAGTGAGTCACAGGTCACTGGCTACACCTTC
v_gene: TRBV18; abundance: .; len: 16; d_gene: TRBD1; j_gene: TRBJ1-5; CDR3aa: CASSPGTGGGGQPQHF; CDR3nt: TGTGCCAGCTCACCAGGGACAGGGGGAGGCGGGCAGCCCCAGCATTTT
v_gene: TRBV16; abundance: .; len: 18; d_gene: .; j_gene: TRBJ1-5; CDR3aa: CASSQFRGVGIGNQPQHF; CDR3nt: TGTGCCAGCAGCCAATTCAGGGGCGTAGGAATAGGCAATCAGCCCCAGCATTTT
v_gene: TRBV5-1; abundance: .; len: 16; d_gene: TRBD1; j_gene: TRBJ1-5; CDR3aa: CASSLYGQGAGQPQHF; CDR3nt: TGCGCCAGCAGCTTATATGGACAGGGGGCCGGTCAGCCCCAGCATTTT
v_gene: TRBV4-3; abundance: once; len: 14; d_gene: .; j_gene: TRBJ1-2; CDR3aa: CASSQGPGGYGYTF; CDR3nt: TGCGCCAGCAGCCAAGGGCCCGGGGGCTATGGCTACACCTTC
v_gene: TRBV9; abundance: .; len: 15; d_gene: .; j_gene: TRBJ2-7; CDR3aa: CASSPERVYPYEQYF; CDR3nt: TGTGCCAGCAGCCCCGAGAGGGTTTACCCCTACGAGCAGTACTTC
v_gene: TRBV27; abundance: .; len: 16; d_gene: TRBD1; j_gene: TRBJ1-5; CDR3aa: CASSLSSGQLNQPQHF; CDR3nt: TGTGCCAGCAGTTTATCGTCGGGACAGCTCAATCAGCCCCAGCATTTT
v_gene: TRBV10-3; abundance: .; len: 13; d_gene: TRBD1; j_gene: TRBJ1-5; CDR3aa: CAIRTGPGQPQHF; CDR3nt: TGTGCCATCCGGACAGGCCCGGGGCAGCCCCAGCATTTT
v_gene: TRBV7-9; abundance: few; len: 15; d_gene: .; j_gene: TRBJ1-4; CDR3aa: CASSSWTATNEKLFF; CDR3nt: TGTGCCAGCAGCTCCTGGACAGCAACTAATGAAAAACTGTTTTTT
v_gene: TRBV5-1; abundance: .; len: 14; d_gene: TRBD2; j_gene: TRBJ2-3; CDR3aa: CASSSGGRGDTQYF; CDR3nt: TGCGCCAGCTCTTCGGGGGGTCGGGGAGATACGCAGTATTTT
v_gene: TRBV7-2; abundance: .; len: 15; d_gene: .; j_gene: TRBJ1-6; CDR3aa: CASSVLSGTGMPLHF; CDR3nt: TGTGCCAGCAGCGTGTTAAGCGGGACGGGAATGCCCCTCCACTTT
v_gene: TRBV5-4; abundance: .; len: 16; d_gene: TRBD1; j_gene: TRBJ2-2; CDR3aa: CASSFGPGGNTGELFF; CDR3nt: TGTGCCAGCAGCTTTGGGCCAGGGGGGAACACCGGGGAGCTGTTTTTT
v_gene: TRBV9; abundance: few; len: 14; d_gene: TRBD1; j_gene: TRBJ1-1; CDR3aa: CASSTGQWNTEAFF; CDR3nt: TGTGCCAGCAGCACGGGACAGTGGAACACTGAAGCTTTCTTT
v_gene: TRBV5-6; abundance: .; len: 12; d_gene: .; j_gene: TRBJ1-5; CDR3aa: CASSFRGQPQHF; CDR3nt: TGTGCCAGCAGCTTCAGGGGTCAGCCCCAGCATTTT
v_gene: TRBV6-5; abundance: .; len: 14; d_gene: .; j_gene: TRBJ1-1; CDR3aa: CASSARAGDTEAFF; CDR3nt: TGTGCCAGCAGTGCTCGCGCGGGGGACACTGAAGCTTTCTTT
v_gene: TRBV2; abundance: .; len: 14; d_gene: .; j_gene: TRBJ2-5; CDR3aa: CATGPGLPQETQYF; CDR3nt: TGTGCCACCGGACCGGGACTCCCACAAGAGACCCAGTACTTC
v_gene: TRBV19; abundance: once; len: 17; d_gene: TRBD1; j_gene: TRBJ2-1; CDR3aa: CASSIEGRQGIDNEQFF; CDR3nt: TGTGCCAGTAGTATAGAAGGGAGACAGGGAATCGACAATGAGCAGTTCTTC